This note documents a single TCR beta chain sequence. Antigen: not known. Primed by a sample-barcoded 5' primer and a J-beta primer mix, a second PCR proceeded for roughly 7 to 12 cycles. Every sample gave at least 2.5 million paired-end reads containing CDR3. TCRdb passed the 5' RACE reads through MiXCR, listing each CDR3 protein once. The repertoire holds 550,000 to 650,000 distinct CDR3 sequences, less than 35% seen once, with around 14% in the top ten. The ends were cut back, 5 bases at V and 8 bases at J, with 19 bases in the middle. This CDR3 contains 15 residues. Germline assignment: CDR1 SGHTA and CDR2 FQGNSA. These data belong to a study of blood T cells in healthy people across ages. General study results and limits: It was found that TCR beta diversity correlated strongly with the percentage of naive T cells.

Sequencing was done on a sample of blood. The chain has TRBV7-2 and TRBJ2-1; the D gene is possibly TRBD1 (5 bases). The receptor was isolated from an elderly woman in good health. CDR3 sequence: CASSPLPRAGYEQFF. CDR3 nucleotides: TGTGCCAGCAGCCCATTGCCCAGGGCCGGGTATGAGCAGTTCTTC.